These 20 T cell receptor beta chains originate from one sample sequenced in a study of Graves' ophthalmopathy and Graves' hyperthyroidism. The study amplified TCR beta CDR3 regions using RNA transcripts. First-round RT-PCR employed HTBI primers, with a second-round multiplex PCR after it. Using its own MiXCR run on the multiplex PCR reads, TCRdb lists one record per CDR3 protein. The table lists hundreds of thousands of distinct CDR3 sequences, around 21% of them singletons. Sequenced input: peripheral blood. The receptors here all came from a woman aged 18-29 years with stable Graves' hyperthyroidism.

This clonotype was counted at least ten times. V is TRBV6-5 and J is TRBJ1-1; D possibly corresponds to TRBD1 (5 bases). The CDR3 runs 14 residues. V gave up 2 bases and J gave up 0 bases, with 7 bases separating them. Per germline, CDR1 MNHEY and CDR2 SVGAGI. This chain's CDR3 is CASSYGGMNTEAFF. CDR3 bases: TGTGCCAGCAGTTACGGGGGAATGAACACTGAAGCTTTCTTT.

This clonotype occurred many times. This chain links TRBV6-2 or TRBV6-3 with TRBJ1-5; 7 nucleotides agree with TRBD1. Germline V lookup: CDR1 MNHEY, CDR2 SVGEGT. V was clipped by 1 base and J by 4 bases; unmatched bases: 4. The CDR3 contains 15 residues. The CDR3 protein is CASSYFRDRNQPQHF. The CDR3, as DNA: TGTGCCAGCAGTTACTTCCGGGACAGAAATCAGCCCCAGCATTTT.

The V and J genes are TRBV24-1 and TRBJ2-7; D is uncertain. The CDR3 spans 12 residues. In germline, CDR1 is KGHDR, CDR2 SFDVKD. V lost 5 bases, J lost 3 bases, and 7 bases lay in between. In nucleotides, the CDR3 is TGTGCCACCAGTGGATTAGACTACGAGCAGTACTTC. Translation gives CATSGLDYEQYF.

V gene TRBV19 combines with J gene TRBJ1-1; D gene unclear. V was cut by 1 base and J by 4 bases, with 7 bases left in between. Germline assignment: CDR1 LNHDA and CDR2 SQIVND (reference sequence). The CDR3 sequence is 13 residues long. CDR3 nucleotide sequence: TGTGCCAGTAGTATAGGAGTGGGCACTGAAGCTTTCTTT. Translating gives CASSIGVGTEAFF.

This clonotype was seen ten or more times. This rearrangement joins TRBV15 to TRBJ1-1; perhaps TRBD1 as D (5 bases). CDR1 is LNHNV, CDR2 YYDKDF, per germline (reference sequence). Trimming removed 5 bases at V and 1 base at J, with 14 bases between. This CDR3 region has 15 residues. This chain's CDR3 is CATSPPGPQNTEAFF. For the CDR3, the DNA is TGTGCCACCAGCCCACCGGGACCCCAGAACACTGAAGCTTTCTTT.

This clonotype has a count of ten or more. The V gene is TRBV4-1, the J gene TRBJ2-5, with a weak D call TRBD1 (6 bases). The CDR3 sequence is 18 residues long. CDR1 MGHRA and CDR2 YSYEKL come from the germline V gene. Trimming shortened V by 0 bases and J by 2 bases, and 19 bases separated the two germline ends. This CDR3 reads CASSQEKFFGQQQETQYF. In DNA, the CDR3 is TGCGCCAGCAGCCAAGAGAAATTTTTTGGACAGCAGCAAGAGACCCAGTACTTC.

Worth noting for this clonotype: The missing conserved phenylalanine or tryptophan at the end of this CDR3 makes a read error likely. CDR3 coding DNA: TGTGCCACCAGCAGAGGTGGGGAGGTAGCCAAAAACATTCAGTACCTC. This codes for CATSRGGEVAKNIQYL. The chain uses TRBV15 and TRBJ2-4, with a possible D match to TRBD2 (6 bases). CDR1 is LNHNV, CDR2 YYDKDF, per germline (reference sequence). This CDR3 is built from 16 residues. Between the trimmed V and J ends, which lost 1 base and 0 bases, there was a span of 10 bases.

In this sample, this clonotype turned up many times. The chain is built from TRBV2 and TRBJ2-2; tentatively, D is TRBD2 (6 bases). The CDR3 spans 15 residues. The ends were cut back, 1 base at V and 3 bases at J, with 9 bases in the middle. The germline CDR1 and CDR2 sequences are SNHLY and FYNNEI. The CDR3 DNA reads TGTGCCAGCAGTGAAGGGAGGGTGGACACCGGGGAGCTGTTTTTT. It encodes CASSEGRVDTGELFF.

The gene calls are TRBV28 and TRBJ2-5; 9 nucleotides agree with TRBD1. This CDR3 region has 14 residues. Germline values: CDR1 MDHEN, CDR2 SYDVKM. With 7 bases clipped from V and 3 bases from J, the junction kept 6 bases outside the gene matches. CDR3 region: CASNPQGAEETQYF. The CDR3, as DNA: TGTGCCAGCAATCCACAGGGGGCGGAAGAGACCCAGTACTTC.

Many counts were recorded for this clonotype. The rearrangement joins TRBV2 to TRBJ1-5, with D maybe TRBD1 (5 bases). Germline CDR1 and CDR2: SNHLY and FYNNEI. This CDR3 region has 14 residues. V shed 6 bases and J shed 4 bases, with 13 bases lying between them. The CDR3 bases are TGTGCCAGCAGCGACAGTACCAAGAATCAGCCCCAGCATTTT. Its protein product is CASSDSTKNQPQHF.

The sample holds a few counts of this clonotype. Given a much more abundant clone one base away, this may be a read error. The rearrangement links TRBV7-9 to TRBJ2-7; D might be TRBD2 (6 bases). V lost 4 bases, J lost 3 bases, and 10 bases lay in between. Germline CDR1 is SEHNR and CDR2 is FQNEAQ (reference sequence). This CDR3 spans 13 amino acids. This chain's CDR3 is CASSWGLIYEQYF. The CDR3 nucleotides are TGTGCCAGCAGCTGGGGACTGATCTACGAGCAGTACTTC. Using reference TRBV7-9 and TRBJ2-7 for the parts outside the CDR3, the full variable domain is DTGVSQNPRHKITKRGQNVTFRCDPISEHNRLYWYRQTLGQGPEFLTYFQNEAQLEKSRLLSDRFSAERPKGSFSTLEIQRTEQGDSAMYLCASSWGLIYEQYFGPGTRLTVT.

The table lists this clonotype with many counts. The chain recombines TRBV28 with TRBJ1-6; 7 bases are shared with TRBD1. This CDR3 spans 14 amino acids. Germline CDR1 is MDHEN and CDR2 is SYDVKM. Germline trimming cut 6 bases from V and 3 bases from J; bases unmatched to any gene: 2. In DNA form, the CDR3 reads TGTGCCAGCAGAAGACAGGGCTATAATTCACCCCTCCACTTT. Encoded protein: CASRRQGYNSPLHF.

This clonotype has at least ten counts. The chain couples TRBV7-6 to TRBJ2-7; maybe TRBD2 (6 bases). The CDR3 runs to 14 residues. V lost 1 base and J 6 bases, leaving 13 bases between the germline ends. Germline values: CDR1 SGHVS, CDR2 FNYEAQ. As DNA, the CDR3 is TGTGCCAGCAGCTTAGGGCAGTCAGCGGGCGAGCAGTACTTC. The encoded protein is CASSLGQSAGEQYF.

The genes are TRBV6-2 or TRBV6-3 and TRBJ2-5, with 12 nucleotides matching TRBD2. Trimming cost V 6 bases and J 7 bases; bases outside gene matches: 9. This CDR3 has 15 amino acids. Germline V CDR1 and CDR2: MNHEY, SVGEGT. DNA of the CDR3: TGTGCCAGCAGCCGCGGACTAGCGGGGCCCGGGACCCAGTACTTC. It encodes CASSRGLAGPGTQYF.

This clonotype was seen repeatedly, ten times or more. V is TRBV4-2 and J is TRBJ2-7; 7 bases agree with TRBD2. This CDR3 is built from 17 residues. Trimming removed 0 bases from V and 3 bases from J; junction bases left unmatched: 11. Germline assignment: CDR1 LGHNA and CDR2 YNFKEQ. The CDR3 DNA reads TGTGCCAGCAGCCAAGATGATCGCGGGAGTTTCATCTACGAGCAGTACTTC. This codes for CASSQDDRGSFIYEQYF.

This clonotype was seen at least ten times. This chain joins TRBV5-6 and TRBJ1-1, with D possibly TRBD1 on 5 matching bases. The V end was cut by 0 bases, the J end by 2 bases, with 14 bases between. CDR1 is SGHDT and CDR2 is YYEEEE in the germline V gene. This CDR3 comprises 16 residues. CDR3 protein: CASSLVGRIINTEAFF. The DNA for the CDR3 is TGTGCCAGCAGCTTGGTGGGACGAATTATTAACACTGAAGCTTTCTTT.

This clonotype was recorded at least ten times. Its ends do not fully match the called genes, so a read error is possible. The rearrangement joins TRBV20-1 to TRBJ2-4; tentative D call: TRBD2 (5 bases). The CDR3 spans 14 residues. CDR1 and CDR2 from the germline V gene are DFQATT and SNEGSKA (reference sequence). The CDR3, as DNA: TGCAGTGCTCTTGTTATGAGGGCCAAAAACATTAAGTACTTC. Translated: CSALVMRAKNIKYF.

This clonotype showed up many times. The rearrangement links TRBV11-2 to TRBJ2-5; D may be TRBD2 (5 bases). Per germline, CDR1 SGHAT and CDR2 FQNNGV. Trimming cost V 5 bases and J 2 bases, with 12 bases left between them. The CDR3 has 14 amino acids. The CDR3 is CASSPSTIQETQYF. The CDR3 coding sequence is TGTGCCAGCAGCCCCTCGACTATACAAGAGACCCAGTACTTC.

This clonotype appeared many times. In DNA, the CDR3 is TGTGCCAGCAGGATAGCGAACACTGAAGCTTTCTTT. Protein: CASRIANTEAFF. The J gene is TRBJ1-1, the V gene TRBV28, with D uncertain. CDR3 length equals 12 residues. CDR1 and CDR2 (germline): MDHEN, SYDVKM. Trimming left V 6 bases short and J 1 base short, with 6 bases between.

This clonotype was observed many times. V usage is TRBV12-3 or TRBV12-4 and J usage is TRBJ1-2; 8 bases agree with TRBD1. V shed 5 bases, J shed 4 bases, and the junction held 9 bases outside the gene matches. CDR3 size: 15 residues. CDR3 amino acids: CASSPNRGRGYGYTF. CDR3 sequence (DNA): TGTGCCAGCAGTCCAAACAGGGGGAGAGGCTATGGCTACACCTTC.